The 6 T cell receptor beta chains below were found in one sample sequenced in a study of blood T cells in healthy people across ages (dated by TCRdb to the mid-2010s). The library was obtained by 5' RACE. The sequencer was an Illumina HiSeq 2500. A second PCR of roughly 7 to 11 cycles was run with a J-beta primer mix and a sample-barcoded 5' primer. TCRdb trimmed public reads at Q25 via fastp, called clones via MiXCR and kept in-frame beta chains. Each CDR3 protein appears once, grouped with its most common genes and DNA. Across this sample there are fewer than 900,000 distinct CDR3 sequences, with around 36% seen only once. Jointly, the top ten make up 13% of the sample. Material: blood. Receptor source: a man younger than 30 in good health.

This CDR3 reads CASRAYYGYTF. The CDR3 DNA follows: TGTGCCAGCAGGGCCTACTATGGCTACACCTTC. The rearrangement uses TRBV2 and TRBJ1-2; D call uncertain. CDR3 length: 11 residues. From germline, CDR1 is SNHLY and CDR2 FYNNEI. The V end lost 6 bases, the J end lost 3 bases, and 5 bases lay between the germline ends.

This clonotype has a handful of counts. The J gene is TRBJ2-2, the V gene TRBV12-3 or TRBV12-4, with 8 bases identical to TRBD2. V trimming: 3 bases; J trimming: 4 bases; junction bases outside the gene matches: 13. The CDR3 has 18 amino acids. CDR3 sequence reads: CASSLIIGGGSSTGELFF. Here the CDR3 DNA reads TGTGCCAGCAGTTTGATAATTGGCGGGGGGTCGAGCACCGGGGAGCTGTTTTTT.

The V gene is TRBV5-1, the J gene TRBJ2-3; 9 positions agree with TRBD2. Germline lookup yields CDR1 SGHRS and CDR2 YFSETQ. The CDR3 sequence is 15 residues long. The ends lost 4 bases at V and 4 bases at J; junction bases unmatched: 7. DNA of the CDR3: TGCGCCAGCAGCCCTAGCGGGGTTAAGGCAGATACGCAGTATTTT. Amino acid sequence: CASSPSGVKADTQYF.

This clonotype showed up many times. The DNA for the CDR3 is TGCGCCAGCAGCTGGACTAGCGGGGGCGATGAGCAGTTCTTC. Its translation is CASSWTSGGDEQFF. The V and J genes are TRBV5-1 and TRBJ2-1; 13 nucleotides match TRBD2. There are 14 residues in the CDR3. Unmatched junction bases numbered 2, after V lost 3 bases and J lost 8 bases. Germline CDR1 and CDR2: SGHRS and YFSETQ.

This sequence joins TRBV20-1 and TRBJ2-4; D may match TRBD1 or TRBD2 (6 bases each). This CDR3 spans 12 amino acids. The ends were cut back, 3 bases at V and 8 bases at J, with 11 bases in the middle. Germline lookup yields CDR1 DFQATT and CDR2 SNEGSKA (reference sequence). CDR3 DNA: TGCAGTGCTAGCCCGGGGGCGGACATTCAGTACTTC. Its protein product is CSASPGADIQYF.

The chain couples TRBV4-3 to TRBJ2-3; D is perhaps TRBD2 (6 bases). Trimming removed 0 bases from V and 2 bases from J, with 18 bases in between. CDR1 LGHNA and CDR2 YSLEER come from the germline V gene. This CDR3 is 18 amino acids long. This chain's CDR3 is CASSQDLEGPLLTDTQYF. CDR3 DNA: TGCGCCAGCAGCCAAGACTTGGAGGGGCCCTTACTCACAGATACGCAGTATTTT.